The 17 T cell receptor beta chains listed next were all sequenced from one sample in a study of blood T cell repertoires in COVID-19 (dated by TCRdb to the early 2020s). The library came from the immunoSEQ multiplex PCR assay. This immuneACCESS table, as held by TCRdb, lists in-frame sequences with V and J called but not all clones. Of the missing ones, under half trace to an unresolved V gene in checked studies; the others have no known cause. This sample holds 150,000 to 200,000 clones; 65% to 80% were observed only once. The biggest ten clones account for approximately 16% of the sample. Specimen: PBMCs or T cells enriched from blood (not recorded which). These receptors originate from a woman aged 45-65 years with acute COVID-19.

This clone occurred once. The chain recombines TRBV5-3 with TRBJ2-2, with a weak D call TRBD1 (5 bases). TRBV5-3 is an open reading frame, and its role is uncertain. CDR3 length equals 12 residues. The DNA of the CDR3 is TGTGCTGGGGCGGTGAACACCGGGGAGCTGTTTTTT. Translated: CAGAVNTGELFF.

The chain couples TRBV4-1 to TRBJ1-2, with 10 bases identical to TRBD1. The CDR3 loop spans 16 amino acids. Germline-derived CDR1 and CDR2 are MGHRA and YSYEKL. Trimming took 3 bases from V and 7 from J; bases not matched to a gene: 11. The CDR3 nucleotides read TGCGCCAGCAGCCACCCCCTGACAGGGGGCTTTTTTGGCTACACCTTC. Encoded protein: CASSHPLTGGFFGYTF.

CDR3 in DNA: TGTGCCTGGAGTGTAGGGGTCACTGAAGCTTTCTTT. As protein: CAWSVGVTEAFF. J is TRBJ1-1 and V is TRBV30; tentative D call: TRBD1 (5 bases). There are 12 residues in the CDR3. V lost 0 bases and J lost 4, with 6 bases in between. Germline V gene sequence: CDR1 GTSNPN, CDR2 SVGIG (reference sequence).

This chain uses TRBV12-3 or TRBV12-4 with TRBJ1-4; D may be TRBD1 (5 bases). The CDR3 extends over 13 amino acids. Trimming removed 6 bases from V and 8 bases from J, with 13 bases in between. Here the CDR3 DNA reads TGTGCCAGCAGCTTCGGGGGTCACGAAAAACTGTTTTTT. Protein: CASSFGGHEKLFF.

V gene TRBV30 combines with J gene TRBJ1-1; 9 bases fit TRBD1. Trimming took 5 bases from V and 5 from J; bases not matched to a gene: 9. Germline values: CDR1 GTSNPN, CDR2 SVGIG (reference sequence). The CDR3 has 14 residues. DNA of the CDR3: TGTGCCTGGGGTAATCGACAGGGGGGGACTGAAGCTTTCTTT. Its protein product is CAWGNRQGGTEAFF.

The chain joins TRBV12-3 or TRBV12-4 to TRBJ2-1, with a weak D call TRBD2 (6 bases). The germline V and J ends were trimmed by 6 bases and 9 bases, with 9 bases remaining between them. The CDR3 totals 11 residues. The CDR3 protein is CASSHGSEQFF. CDR3 bases: TGTGCCAGCAGCCACGGGAGTGAGCAGTTCTTC.

About this clone itself: This sample includes further DNA sequences coding for the same CDR3. The chain employs TRBV7-8 and TRBJ1-3; tentatively, D is TRBD1 (6 bases). This CDR3 is 16 amino acids long. Germline CDR1 is SGHVS and CDR2 is FQNEAQ. Trimming shortened V by 2 bases and J by 0 bases, and 11 bases separated the two germline ends. The DNA for the CDR3 is TGTGCCAGCAGCTTAAGACAGGCCAGCTCTGGAAACACCATATATTTT. Its protein product is CASSLRQASSGNTIYF.

The genes are TRBV7-6 and TRBJ1-5; TRBD1 agrees at 9 bases. The V segment lost 2 bases and the J segment 7 bases; nucleotides outside the gene matches: 6. Germline CDR1 and CDR2: SGHVS and FNYEAQ. The CDR3 consists of 15 residues. The CDR3 bases are TGTGCCAGCAGCTTATCACAGGGGGCAGAGCAGCCCCAGCATTTT. It codes for CASSLSQGAEQPQHF. Variable domain in full (rest from reference TRBV7-6 and TRBJ1-5): GAGVSQSPRYKVTKRGQDVALRCDPISGHVSLYWYRQALGQGPEFLTYFNYEAQQDKSGLPNDRFSAERPEGSISTLTIQRTEQRDSAMYRCASSLSQGAEQPQHFGDGTRLSIL.

The chain combines TRBV18 with TRBJ2-3; the D gene is possibly TRBD2 (6 bases). The CDR3 spans 16 residues. Germline assignment: CDR1 KGHSH and CDR2 LQKENI. V was shortened by 4 bases and J by 4 bases, with 18 bases between the two germline ends. For the CDR3, the DNA is TGTGCCAGCTCACGGAGGGGTGAGGGGAGCGCAGATACGCAGTATTTT. This encodes CASSRRGEGSADTQYF.

This rearrangement joins TRBV4-2 to TRBJ1-6; the D is unclear. The V and J ends lost 7 bases and 6 bases respectively, with 16 bases between them. CDR3 length: 15 amino acids. CDR1 and CDR2 (germline): LGHNA, YNFKEQ. Here the CDR3 DNA reads TGTGCCAGCACCCCTGGAGGAATGATTAATTCACCCCTCCACTTT. Protein sequence: CASTPGGMINSPLHF.

The chain joins TRBV6-5 to TRBJ2-3, with D possibly matching TRBD1 (6 bases). V was cut by 6 bases and J by 6 bases, with 10 bases left in between. Germline values: CDR1 MNHEY, CDR2 SVGAGI. This CDR3 spans 12 amino acids. The CDR3 region has the DNA TGTGCCAGCAGACAGGGTGGGGATACGCAGTATTTT. Translation gives CASRQGGDTQYF.

This chain connects TRBV24-1 to TRBJ2-5; TRBD1 is a possible D gene (7 bases). Germline CDR1 reads KGHDR; CDR2 reads SFDVKD. Between the trimmed V and J ends, which lost 9 bases and 5 bases, there was a span of 15 bases. The CDR3 is 13 amino acids. DNA for the CDR3: TGTGCCACCGGGGCAGGGGGGAGCGAGACCCAGTACTTC. It encodes CATGAGGSETQYF.

CDR3 DNA: TGCGCCAGCAGCTACCTAACAGGGGCGGCCGGGGAGCTGTTTTTT. Its translation: CASSYLTGAAGELFF. The chain links TRBV5-1 to TRBJ2-2; 7 nucleotides align to TRBD1. The CDR3 has 15 residues. Germline V gives CDR1 SGHRS, CDR2 YFSETQ. With V trimmed by 3 bases and J by 6 bases, 8 bases remained unmatched.

The genes are TRBV2 and TRBJ2-5; no clear D. The CDR3 consists of 11 residues. The ends were cut back, 7 bases at V and 4 bases at J, with 7 bases in the middle. Germline V gives CDR1 SNHLY, CDR2 FYNNEI. CDR3 residues: CASNRGETQYF. The CDR3 region has the DNA TGTGCCAGCAACCGAGGAGAGACCCAGTACTTC.

The V and J genes are TRBV7-8 and TRBJ1-5; a possible D gene is TRBD1 (6 bases). This CDR3 is 14 amino acids long. V lost 1 base to trimming and J lost 7 bases, with 11 bases between them. Per germline, CDR1 SGHVS and CDR2 FQNEAQ. The CDR3 sequence is CASSLVGGGQPQHF. The CDR3 DNA follows: TGTGCCAGCAGCTTAGTAGGGGGGGGCCAGCCCCAGCATTTT.

V and J are TRBV5-1 and TRBJ1-2; D is undetermined. The V gene lost 6 bases and the J gene lost 8 bases, with 17 bases spanning the gap. This CDR3 region has 13 residues. The germline CDR1 and CDR2 sequences are SGHRS and YFSETQ. The CDR3 DNA follows: TGCGCCAGCAACCGTGGTACCGGTTGGGGCTACACCTTC. It translates to CASNRGTGWGYTF.

J is TRBJ1-6 and V is TRBV9; possibly TRBD1 for D (6 bases). V was pared by 3 bases and J by 8 bases, with 15 bases between. The CDR3 loop spans 15 amino acids. Per the germline V gene, CDR1 is SGDLS and CDR2 is YYNGEE. CDR3 sequence: CASSAGEGVHSPLHF. CDR3 nucleotides: TGTGCCAGCAGCGCAGGGGAGGGTGTACATTCACCCCTCCACTTT.